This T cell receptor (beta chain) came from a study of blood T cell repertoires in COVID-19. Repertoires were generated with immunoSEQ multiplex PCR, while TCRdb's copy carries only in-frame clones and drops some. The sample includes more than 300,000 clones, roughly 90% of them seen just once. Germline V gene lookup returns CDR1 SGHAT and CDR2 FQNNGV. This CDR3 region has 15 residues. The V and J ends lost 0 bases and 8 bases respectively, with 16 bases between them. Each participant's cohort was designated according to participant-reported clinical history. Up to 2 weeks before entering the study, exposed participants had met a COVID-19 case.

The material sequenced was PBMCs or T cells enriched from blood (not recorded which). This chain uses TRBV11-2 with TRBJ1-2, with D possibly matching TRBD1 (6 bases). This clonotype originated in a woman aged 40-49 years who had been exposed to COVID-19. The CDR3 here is CASSLDRSSGGGYTF. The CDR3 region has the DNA TGTGCCAGCAGCTTAGATCGCTCCTCGGGGGGCGGCTACACCTTC.